This TCR beta chain was identified in a study of CD8 T cells in Susac syndrome. Study overall: Of the sequenced Susac syndrome patients, 5 or 6 had active disease and about 8 were in remission.

With random hexamers, reverse transcription was performed on about 0.5 to 1 ug of RNA. The CDR3 of TCR beta was amplified by immunoSEQ multiplex PCR across 54 Vbeta and 13 Jbeta. TCRdb reanalysed the immunoSEQ multiplex PCR reads using MiXCR and keeps one entry per CDR3 protein. Found here are about 240,000 distinct CDR3 sequences, less than 96% of them singletons; the top ten hold 0.095% to 0.12%. V was cut by 4 bases and J by 7 bases, with 19 bases left in between. From germline, CDR1 is SGHTA and CDR2 FQGNSA. This CDR3 comprises 15 residues. The source of this sequence is a human donor with Susac syndrome. The specimen was CD4+ T cells from PBMCs. The chain joins TRBV7-2 to TRBJ1-1; D gene unclear. CDR3 sequence reads: CASSYPPLSWDEAFF. DNA of the CDR3: TGTGCCAGCAGCTACCCCCCTTTAAGTTGGGATGAAGCTTTCTTT.